The 4 T cell receptor beta chains below come from one sample, sequenced in a study of blood T cells in healthy people across ages. PCR was performed a second time for 7 to 11 cycles using a sample-barcoded 5' primer and a J-beta primer mix. A single record per CDR3 protein comes from TCRdb applying MiXCR to the 5' RACE reads. This sample yields around 900,000 distinct CDR3 sequences, of which 45% to 60% are seen a single time; 20% to 25% belongs to the top ten. Material: blood. These receptors were taken from an older woman in good health.

This clonotype has a handful of counts. The genes are TRBV9 and TRBJ1-2, with D unresolved. In germline, CDR1 is SGDLS, CDR2 YYNGEE. V was cut by 0 bases and J by 7 bases, with 13 bases left in between. This CDR3 has 14 residues. CDR3 protein: CASSVESSERGYTF. The CDR3 coding sequence is TGTGCCAGCAGCGTAGAAAGTAGTGAGCGTGGCTACACCTTC.

This clonotype has more than one count but fewer than ten. The chain carries TRBV4-1 and TRBJ2-3; 14 bases agree with TRBD2. Trimming cost V 9 bases and J 5 bases; bases outside gene matches: 1. Germline values: CDR1 MGHRA, CDR2 YSYEKL. This CDR3 has 13 amino acids. The CDR3 coding sequence is TGCGCCAGTGGACTAGCGGGAGGAGATACGCAGTATTTT. As protein: CASGLAGGDTQYF.

The chain is built from TRBV5-1 and TRBJ2-7; possible D gene TRBD2, 5 bases. V shed 4 bases and J shed 0 bases, with 20 bases lying between them. This CDR3 has 17 amino acids. Germline CDR1 is SGHRS and CDR2 is YFSETQ. DNA for the CDR3: TGCGCCAGCAGCCCCCCGGTCCAGACGCGGGCCTCCTACGAGCAGTACTTC. It codes for CASSPPVQTRASYEQYF.

This clonotype has more than one count but fewer than ten. The chain links TRBV4-1 to TRBJ2-3; D may match TRBD1 or TRBD2 (5 bases each). Germline V lookup: CDR1 MGHRA, CDR2 YSYEKL. This CDR3 spans 14 amino acids. V was clipped by 1 base and J by 1 base, with 6 bases between them. This chain's CDR3 is CASSQVGGTDTQYF. As DNA, the CDR3 is TGCGCCAGCAGCCAAGTGGGGGGCACAGATACGCAGTATTTT.